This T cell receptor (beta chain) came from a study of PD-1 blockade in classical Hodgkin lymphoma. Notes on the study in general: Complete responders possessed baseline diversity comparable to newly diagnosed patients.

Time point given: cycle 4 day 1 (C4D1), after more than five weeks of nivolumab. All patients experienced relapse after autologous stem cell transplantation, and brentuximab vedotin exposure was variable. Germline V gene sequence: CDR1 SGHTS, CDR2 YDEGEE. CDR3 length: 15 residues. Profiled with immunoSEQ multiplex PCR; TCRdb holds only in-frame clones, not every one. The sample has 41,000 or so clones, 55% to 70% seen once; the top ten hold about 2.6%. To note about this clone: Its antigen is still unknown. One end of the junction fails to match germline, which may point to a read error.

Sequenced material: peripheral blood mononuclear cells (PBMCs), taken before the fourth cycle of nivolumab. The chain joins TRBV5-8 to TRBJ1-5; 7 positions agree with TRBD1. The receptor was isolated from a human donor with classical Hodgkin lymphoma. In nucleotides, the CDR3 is TGTGCCAGCAGCTTGGTCGGGACAGACAATCGGCCCCAGCATTTT. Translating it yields CASSLVGTDNRPQHF.